This is a list of T cell receptor beta chains from one sample in a study of cytomegalovirus exposure and HLA in healthy donors. TCRdb's copy holds only in-frame clones and misses some; the assay was immunoSEQ multiplex PCR. The sample carries about 160,000 clones, about 85% recorded once. Sequences were obtained from PBMCs. The receptor set was obtained from a male donor in good health and CMV-seropositive. Both conserved end residues are part of each CDR3. Each record gives: clone size, V gene, D gene, CDR3 length, J gene, CDR3 DNA, CDR3 protein. A D gene is named only where the DNA matches it firmly. Clone size is not always given. Where it is, it says once, few, many or a class for expanded clones.

.,TRBV7-2,TRBD1,14,TRBJ2-5,TGTGCCAGCAGCCAACGGACAGGGCGAGGGGAGCAGTACTTC,CASSQRTGRGEQYF
.,TRBV10-3,.,16,TRBJ1-5,TGTGCCATCAGTGAGAGCCACAGGGCCGACAATCAGCCCCAGCATTTT,CAISESHRADNQPQHF
.,TRBV29-1,TRBD1,15,TRBJ1-2,TGCAGCGTTGTAATAGTGGACAGGGGGCTGTTTGGCTACACCTTC,CSVVIVDRGLFGYTF
.,TRBV20-1,.,10,TRBJ2-1,TGCAGTGCTGGCGGGGCTGGGCAGTTCTTC,CSAGGAGQFF
.,TRBV18,TRBD1,15,TRBJ1-5,TGTGCCAGCTCACCTACTGACAGGGTGAATCAGCCCCAGCATTTT,CASSPTDRVNQPQHF
.,TRBV4-1,.,16,TRBJ1-1,TGCGCCAGCAGCCATCCAAAGCATGTCTCGAACACTGAAGCTTTCTTT,CASSHPKHVSNTEAFF
.,TRBV7-2,.,12,TRBJ2-7,TGTGCCAGCAGGGGAGTGCCCTACGAGCAGTACTTC,CASRGVPYEQYF
.,TRBV18,TRBD1,14,TRBJ2-5,TGTGCCAGCTCGGCGGGACAGGGGGGAAAGACCCAGTACTTC,CASSAGQGGKTQYF
few,TRBV2,.,13,TRBJ1-1,TGTGCCAGCAGTCCTCAGGGGAACACTGAAGCTTTCTTT,CASSPQGNTEAFF
.,TRBV14,.,16,TRBJ1-4,TGTGCCAGCAGCCATAGGGGGAGCCGCACTAATGAAAAACTGTTTTTT,CASSHRGSRTNEKLFF
.,TRBV6-4,.,16,TRBJ2-3,TGTGCCAGCAGTGACCGAAGGGGGGGAGGCACAGATACGCAGTATTTT,CASSDRRGGGTDTQYF
few,TRBV27,.,12,TRBJ2-3,TGTGCCAGCAGTTCCCAGGGAGATACGCAGTATTTT,CASSSQGDTQYF
once,TRBV9,TRBD1,19,TRBJ2-7,TGTGCCAGCAGCGCAGGAGACCGGGACAGGGGGCTACTAGGCGACGAGCAGTACTTC,CASSAGDRDRGLLGDEQYF
once,TRBV7-2,TRBD1,17,TRBJ1-2,TGTGCCAGCAGCTTAGGGGGGACAGGGATATCCCTTCGGGGCTACACCTTC,CASSLGGTGISLRGYTF
.,TRBV6-5,.,15,TRBJ2-7,TGTGCCAGCAGTAGGGGTACGCGCGGTACCTACGAGCAGTACTTC,CASSRGTRGTYEQYF
.,TRBV5-6,.,14,TRBJ2-1,TGTGCCAGCACCCCGGGAACCGAAGCGTCGGATGAGTTCTTC,CASTPGTEASDEFF
.,TRBV21-1,.,20,TRBJ1-5,TGTGCCAGCTTTCCTCGGGGCCCGCGGGACAGATTTTCGAGCAATCAGCCCCAGCATTTT,CASFPRGPRDRFSSNQPQHF
.,TRBV19,TRBD2,17,TRBJ2-1,TGTGCCAGTAGTGATCCGGGACTAGCGGGAGTGAGGAATGAGCAGTTCTTC,CASSDPGLAGVRNEQFF
.,TRBV23-1,.,17,TRBJ1-5,TGCGCCAGCAGTCAATCGGGAGGGTCATATAGCAATCAGCCCCAGCATTTT,CASSQSGGSYSNQPQHF
few,TRBV7-9,.,15,TRBJ2-1,TGTTCCAGCAGCCCCATGGGCAGGCCCTACAATGAGCAGTTCTTC,CSSSPMGRPYNEQFF
.,TRBV28,TRBD2,16,TRBJ2-1,TGTGCCAGCAGCCTGACGACTAGCGGGAAATTCAATGAGCAGTTCTTC,CASSLTTSGKFNEQFF
.,TRBV7-6,TRBD2,17,TRBJ2-3,TGTGCCAGCAGCGCGGGACTAGCGGGATCCACCACAGATACGCAGTATTTT,CASSAGLAGSTTDTQYF
.,TRBV10-3,TRBD1,16,TRBJ2-4,TGTGCCATCAGTGGTGGACAGGGAAGCGCCAAAAACATTCAGTACTTC,CAISGGQGSAKNIQYF
.,TRBV29-1,.,13,TRBJ1-5,TGCAGCGTGAGTCCAGGGGTGGGCCAGCCCCAGCATTTT,CSVSPGVGQPQHF
few,TRBV27,.,13,TRBJ2-1,TGTGCCAGCTGGCGAGCGGTTTACAATGAGCAGTTCTTC,CASWRAVYNEQFF
.,TRBV27,.,16,TRBJ2-2,TGTGCCAGCAGTTTCTCAGCAGGGGGGAAGACCGGGGAGCTGTTTTTT,CASSFSAGGKTGELFF
once,TRBV7-9,TRBD2,15,TRBJ2-1,TGTGCCAGCAGCTTAGGGGCTAGCGGGCGCGATGAGCAGTTCTTC,CASSLGASGRDEQFF
.,TRBV30,TRBD1,13,TRBJ2-2,TGTGCCTGGAGTCCGACAGGGGCCGGGGAGCTGTTTTTT,CAWSPTGAGELFF
.,TRBV7-9,.,19,TRBJ1-1,TGTGCCAGCAGCTTAGTTGGGGTTCGAAGGGGCTGGGCAGATACTGAAGCTTTCTTT,CASSLVGVRRGWADTEAFF
once,TRBV5-1,.,13,TRBJ1-1,TGCGCCAGCAGAGAGAATATGAACACTGAAGCTTTCTTT,CASRENMNTEAFF
.,TRBV4-1,TRBD2,14,TRBJ2-7,TGCGCCAGCAGCGGACTAGCGGGGGGGGTCGAGCAGTACTTC,CASSGLAGGVEQYF
.,TRBV19,.,16,TRBJ2-7,TGTGCCAGTAGTATAGTAGACAGCCCTGTGTTGTACGAGCAGTACTTC,CASSIVDSPVLYEQYF
.,TRBV6-5,.,13,TRBJ1-2,TGTGCCAGCAGTTACTTGGGGGGACATGGCTACACCTTC,CASSYLGGHGYTF
few,TRBV5-4,.,13,TRBJ2-7,TGTGCCAGCAGTTTCGGGTCTACGCTAGAGCAGTACTTC,CASSFGSTLEQYF
.,TRBV9,TRBD2,14,TRBJ2-1,TGTGCCAGCACGCGGGGGAGCTCCTACAATGAGCAGTTCTTC,CASTRGSSYNEQFF
.,TRBV7-9,TRBD2,15,TRBJ2-7,TGTTCCAGCAGCCCCCAGACTAGCGGAATATACGAGCAGTACTTC,CSSSPQTSGIYEQYF
.,TRBV28,.,12,TRBJ2-2,TGTGCCAGCAGTTGGCCCCCAGGGGAGCTGTTTTTT,CASSWPPGELFF
.,TRBV7-6,.,15,TRBJ1-4,TGTGCCAGCAGCTTAGTTATGGGTGGGCGTGAAAAACTGTTTTTT,CASSLVMGGREKLFF
.,TRBV6-5,.,13,TRBJ1-2,TGTGCCAGCAGCCGGGACACCTCCTATGGCTACACCTTC,CASSRDTSYGYTF
once,TRBV6-4,.,14,TRBJ1-1,TGTGCCACCTCTCCGGTCCCTGCCAACACTGAAGCTTTCTTT,CATSPVPANTEAFF
few,TRBV7-2,TRBD2,15,TRBJ2-1,TGTGCCAGCTTTAGACTAGCGGGAGTGAACAATGAGCAGTTCTTC,CASFRLAGVNNEQFF